This is a list of T cell receptor beta chains from one sample in a study of identical twins. TCRdb analysed the 5' RACE reads with MiXCR anew, one entry per CDR3 protein. The repertoire has about 220,000 distinct CDR3 sequences, 5% to 7% of them found once; the top ten carry 14% to 15%. These data also featured in a second study, about T cells expressing NK-cell markers.

Sequencing was carried out using CD8+ T cells sorted from blood. The receptors were gathered from a woman aged 18 to 35 in good health. Both conserved end residues are part of each CDR3. A D gene is named only where the DNA matches it firmly. The size field is filled for only some rows; it gives once, few, many or a size class.

size	V	J	D	CDR3	DNA
.	TRBV5-1	TRBJ2-1	.	CASRWDEQFF	TGCGCCAGCAGGTGGGATGAGCAGTTCTTC
many	TRBV7-6	TRBJ1-4	TRBD1	CASSFIGQGEKLFF	TGTGCCAGCAGCTTTATTGGACAGGGTGAAAAACTGTTTTTT
.	TRBV20-1	TRBJ2-3	.	CSAPGVSTDTQYF	TGCAGTGCTCCCGGCGTTTCTACAGATACGCAGTATTTT
few	TRBV16	TRBJ1-1	.	CASSFARGTEAFF	TGTGCCAGCAGCTTCGCTCGGGGGACTGAAGCTTTCTTT
once	TRBV2	TRBJ2-1	.	CANLKRQENYNEQFF	TGTGCCAACCTAAAGCGACAGGAGAACTACAATGAGCAGTTCTTC
.	TRBV30	TRBJ1-1	.	CAWSAFLAEAFF	TGTGCCTGGAGCGCCTTTCTGGCTGAAGCTTTCTTT
.	TRBV20-1	TRBJ1-5	.	CSATEKPQHF	TGCAGTGCTACCGAGAAGCCCCAGCATTTT
many	TRBV7-9	TRBJ2-3	.	CASSGGRGLTDTQYF	TGTGCCAGCAGCGGAGGACGGGGGCTCACAGATACGCAGTATTTT
few	TRBV20-1	TRBJ1-1	.	CSARDTGGFTEAFF	TGCAGTGCTAGAGATACGGGGGGATTCACTGAAGCTTTCTTT
few	TRBV7-6	TRBJ2-1	.	CASSRDRNEQFF	TGTGCCAGCAGCCGAGACCGCAATGAGCAGTTCTTC
few	TRBV7-3	TRBJ2-1	.	CASSLKGGSYNEQFF	TGTGCCAGCAGCTTAAAAGGGGGATCCTACAATGAGCAGTTCTTC
.	TRBV11-2	TRBJ1-2	.	CASRALDGYTF	TGTGCCAGCAGAGCACTGGATGGCTACACCTTC
.	TRBV6-5	TRBJ2-2	.	CASSYEGTPYTGELFF	TGTGCCAGCAGTTACGAGGGGACGCCGTACACCGGGGAGCTGTTTTTT
.	TRBV12-3/TRBV12-4	TRBJ1-1	.	CASSSWDEAFF	TGTGCCAGCAGTTCATGGGATGAAGCTTTCTTT
few	TRBV20-1	TRBJ2-3	TRBD2	CSASQRGDPDTQYF	TGCAGTGCTAGTCAGCGGGGGGACCCAGATACGCAGTATTTT
few	TRBV12-5	TRBJ2-7	.	CASGLVLGEQYF	TGTGCTAGTGGTTTGGTACTGGGGGAGCAGTACTTC
few	TRBV29-1	TRBJ1-1	.	CSVEMTGREAFF	TGCAGCGTTGAGATGACAGGCCGTGAAGCTTTCTTT
few	TRBV30	TRBJ1-1	.	CAWQRNTEAFF	TGTGCCTGGCAGAGGAACACTGAAGCTTTCTTT
many	TRBV10-2	TRBJ2-7	TRBD2	CASSESGGTSEQYF	TGCGCCAGCAGTGAGTCGGGAGGGACCTCCGAGCAGTACTTC
.	TRBV2	TRBJ2-1	TRBD2	CASSEGLAGGTTYNEQFF	TGTGCCAGCAGTGAAGGCCTAGCGGGGGGAACAACCTACAATGAGCAGTTCTTC
many	TRBV20-1	TRBJ2-7	.	CSARGDGWFYEQYF	TGCAGTGCTAGGGGGGACGGCTGGTTCTACGAGCAGTACTTC
few	TRBV10-3	TRBJ2-2	.	CAISEHPSSGAYGNTGELFF	TGTGCCATCAGTGAGCACCCAAGTTCCGGGGCGTACGGGAACACCGGGGAGCTGTTTTTT
few	TRBV6-2/TRBV6-3	TRBJ2-3	TRBD2	CASSYHSGVQDTQYF	TGTGCCAGCAGTTACCATAGCGGGGTGCAGGATACGCAGTATTTT
few	TRBV20-1	TRBJ2-6	.	CSALEISGANVLTF	TGCAGTGCGCTTGAGATCTCTGGGGCCAACGTCCTGACTTTC
.	TRBV2	TRBJ2-7	.	CATLRQAEPSF	TGTGCCACCCTCCGGCAGGCAGAACCTAGCTTC
many	TRBV12-3/TRBV12-4	TRBJ1-2	.	CASSLGRENTF	TGTGCCAGCAGTTTGGGGCGGGAGAACACCTTC